Listed below are T cell receptor beta chains from one sample, sequenced in a study of T cell changes during pregnancy in multiple sclerosis. Method: immunoSEQ multiplex PCR; TCRdb's copy keeps in-frame clones and lacks some. The sample records tens of thousands of clones, around 93% being singletons. The source material was peripheral blood, sampled in the second trimester of pregnancy. The receptors were gathered from a female donor with multiple sclerosis, enrolled in a pregnancy study. Both conserved end residues are part of each CDR3. Fields, in order: clone size, D gene, J gene, V gene, CDR3 DNA, CDR3 protein. D genes are given only for firm matches. Not every row has a clone size; where given, it reads once, few, many or a size class.

clone_size: .; d_call: TRBD1; j_call: TRBJ1-2; v_call: TRBV7-8; cdr3_nt: TGTGCCAGCAGCTTAGTGGGACAGGGGCCTGGGTATGGCTACACCTTC; cdr3_aa: CASSLVGQGPGYGYTF
clone_size: once; d_call: .; j_call: TRBJ2-1; v_call: TRBV2; cdr3_nt: TGTGCCAGCAGTGACACCAGGGGCAATGAGCAGTTCTTC; cdr3_aa: CASSDTRGNEQFF
clone_size: once; d_call: TRBD2; j_call: TRBJ2-3; v_call: TRBV9; cdr3_nt: TGTGCCAGCAGCGCTAAGGGACTAGGCAGCACAGATACGCAGTATTTT; cdr3_aa: CASSAKGLGSTDTQYF
clone_size: .; d_call: TRBD1; j_call: TRBJ2-5; v_call: TRBV9; cdr3_nt: TGTGCCAGCAGCGTAGGAGGGGGCTTCGGAGAGACCCAGTACTTC; cdr3_aa: CASSVGGGFGETQYF
clone_size: .; d_call: .; j_call: TRBJ2-7; v_call: TRBV6-6; cdr3_nt: TGTGCCATATCGACCGGGCAGGGCGGCGAGCAGTACTTC; cdr3_aa: CAISTGQGGEQYF
clone_size: once; d_call: TRBD2; j_call: TRBJ2-7; v_call: TRBV5-6; cdr3_nt: TGTGCCAGCAGCTTGCGGTTTAGCGGGGGGGCCTCCTACGAGCAGTACTTC; cdr3_aa: CASSLRFSGGASYEQYF
clone_size: once; d_call: .; j_call: TRBJ2-5; v_call: TRBV28; cdr3_nt: TGTGCCAGCAGTTTATTAGACAGAAGGCCCCGAGAGACCCAGTACTTC; cdr3_aa: CASSLLDRRPRETQYF
clone_size: .; d_call: TRBD2; j_call: TRBJ2-7; v_call: TRBV5-1; cdr3_nt: TGCGCCAGCAGCACCCTATCTCAGGGAGGGCGCGACGAGCAGTACTTC; cdr3_aa: CASSTLSQGGRDEQYF
clone_size: .; d_call: TRBD2; j_call: TRBJ2-3; v_call: TRBV19; cdr3_nt: TGTGCCAGTAGTATTGAAGCGGGGGGCATCACAGATACGCAGTATTTT; cdr3_aa: CASSIEAGGITDTQYF
clone_size: .; d_call: TRBD2; j_call: TRBJ2-5; v_call: TRBV9; cdr3_nt: TGTGCCAGCAGCGTGGGAGGGACGGGGGCTAGCGGGGACCCCCAAGAGACCCAGTACTTC; cdr3_aa: CASSVGGTGASGDPQETQYF
clone_size: few; d_call: .; j_call: TRBJ2-5; v_call: TRBV15; cdr3_nt: TGTGCCACCAGCAGAGATAGGTCCAGAGTGGGCTCCGGGACCCAGTACTTC; cdr3_aa: CATSRDRSRVGSGTQYF
clone_size: .; d_call: .; j_call: TRBJ2-3; v_call: TRBV13; cdr3_nt: TGTGCCAGCAGCTTAGGCGCAGGGAACACAGATACGCAGTATTTT; cdr3_aa: CASSLGAGNTDTQYF
clone_size: .; d_call: TRBD1; j_call: TRBJ2-1; v_call: TRBV5-6; cdr3_nt: TGTGCCAGCAGCATACAGGGGGGGCAGTTCTTC; cdr3_aa: CASSIQGGQFF
clone_size: .; d_call: TRBD2; j_call: TRBJ2-1; v_call: TRBV6-5; cdr3_nt: TGTGCCAGCAGTACCTCTAGCGGGGGGAGTGAGCAGTTCTTC; cdr3_aa: CASSTSSGGSEQFF
clone_size: .; d_call: .; j_call: TRBJ2-7; v_call: TRBV19; cdr3_nt: TGTGCCAGTAGCAGCGGAGGCAACTACGAGCAGTACTTC; cdr3_aa: CASSSGGNYEQYF
clone_size: .; d_call: .; j_call: TRBJ2-2; v_call: TRBV9; cdr3_nt: TGTGCCAGCAGCGAAGACTCACACCACACCGGGGAGCTGTTTTTT; cdr3_aa: CASSEDSHHTGELFF
clone_size: .; d_call: .; j_call: TRBJ1-3; v_call: TRBV9; cdr3_nt: TGTGCCAGCAGCATGATGACAGGCCCGGGAAACACCATATATTTT; cdr3_aa: CASSMMTGPGNTIYF
clone_size: few; d_call: .; j_call: TRBJ1-2; v_call: TRBV18; cdr3_nt: TGTGCCAGCTCCCCGTCGCCAGGGGACTATGGCTACACCTTC; cdr3_aa: CASSPSPGDYGYTF
clone_size: once; d_call: .; j_call: TRBJ1-2; v_call: TRBV19; cdr3_nt: TGTGCCAGTACCTCAGCGGGAAACTATGGCTACACCTTC; cdr3_aa: CASTSAGNYGYTF
clone_size: .; d_call: TRBD1; j_call: TRBJ2-5; v_call: TRBV5-6; cdr3_nt: TGTGCCAGCAGCCCGGACAGGATCCAAGAGACCCAGTACTTC; cdr3_aa: CASSPDRIQETQYF
clone_size: .; d_call: TRBD1; j_call: TRBJ1-4; v_call: TRBV9; cdr3_nt: TGTGCCAGCAGCGACCGGGACAGGGGTAGTAAACTGTTTTTT; cdr3_aa: CASSDRDRGSKLFF
clone_size: .; d_call: TRBD2; j_call: TRBJ2-2; v_call: TRBV5-5; cdr3_nt: TGTGCCAGCAGCTTCAGACTAGCAACCGGGGAGCTGTTTTTT; cdr3_aa: CASSFRLATGELFF
clone_size: .; d_call: TRBD1; j_call: TRBJ2-7; v_call: TRBV19; cdr3_nt: TGTGCCAGTAGAACAGGGGCCTACGAGCAGTACTTC; cdr3_aa: CASRTGAYEQYF
clone_size: few; d_call: .; j_call: TRBJ1-1; v_call: TRBV4-1; cdr3_nt: TGCGCCAGCAGCCAAGATCAGTTCCCGAACACTGAAGCTTTCTTT; cdr3_aa: CASSQDQFPNTEAFF
clone_size: .; d_call: .; j_call: TRBJ1-1; v_call: TRBV18; cdr3_nt: TGTGCCAGCTCACCCACGCCGGTCGGAGACACTGAAGCTTTCTTT; cdr3_aa: CASSPTPVGDTEAFF
clone_size: .; d_call: TRBD1; j_call: TRBJ2-7; v_call: TRBV18; cdr3_nt: TGTGCCAGCTCACCGGGGACAGTAGGCTCCTACGAGCAGTACTTC; cdr3_aa: CASSPGTVGSYEQYF
clone_size: .; d_call: .; j_call: TRBJ2-1; v_call: TRBV5-1; cdr3_nt: TGCGCCAGCAGCTTGGTGGGGGGAAATCGAGCCAATGAGCAGTTCTTC; cdr3_aa: CASSLVGGNRANEQFF
clone_size: few; d_call: .; j_call: TRBJ2-1; v_call: TRBV10-1; cdr3_nt: TGCGCCAGCAGTGAGTCGACCCAACGGGTCACTGAGCAGTTCTTC; cdr3_aa: CASSESTQRVTEQFF
clone_size: once; d_call: TRBD1; j_call: TRBJ1-6; v_call: TRBV6-1; cdr3_nt: TGTGCCAGCAGTGAAGCTAAGGGACAGGGGCTCTCACCCCTCCACTTT; cdr3_aa: CASSEAKGQGLSPLHF
clone_size: .; d_call: .; j_call: TRBJ2-7; v_call: TRBV28; cdr3_nt: TGTGCCAGCAGTTTTCTAGATGGCGAGCAGTACTTC; cdr3_aa: CASSFLDGEQYF
clone_size: .; d_call: .; j_call: TRBJ1-4; v_call: TRBV2; cdr3_nt: TGTGCCAGCTTGAGGGCAACTAATGAAAAACTGTTTTTT; cdr3_aa: CASLRATNEKLFF
clone_size: .; d_call: .; j_call: TRBJ2-4; v_call: TRBV7-6; cdr3_nt: TGTGCCAGCAGCTTAGAGGCGGGACTCGTGGACATTCAGTACTTC; cdr3_aa: CASSLEAGLVDIQYF
clone_size: .; d_call: .; j_call: TRBJ2-6; v_call: TRBV9; cdr3_nt: TGTGCCAGCAGAACTGCGGAGGGCAACGTCCTGACTTTC; cdr3_aa: CASRTAEGNVLTF
clone_size: .; d_call: .; j_call: TRBJ2-3; v_call: TRBV27; cdr3_nt: TGTGCCAGCAGTTTAAGAGCGGAAGACACAGATACGCAGTATTTT; cdr3_aa: CASSLRAEDTDTQYF
clone_size: .; d_call: TRBD2; j_call: TRBJ2-3; v_call: TRBV5-6; cdr3_nt: TGTGCCAGCAGCTTCCCTAGCGGGGGGGCTTTGGGTACGCAGTATTTT; cdr3_aa: CASSFPSGGALGTQYF
clone_size: .; d_call: .; j_call: TRBJ1-4; v_call: TRBV5-4; cdr3_nt: TGTGCCAGCAGCACCTCCCAGGGGAGTAATGAAAAACTGTTTTTT; cdr3_aa: CASSTSQGSNEKLFF
clone_size: .; d_call: .; j_call: TRBJ2-2; v_call: TRBV7-9; cdr3_nt: TGTGCCAGCAGCCCTGGCGAAGCGGACACCGGGGAGCTGTTTTTT; cdr3_aa: CASSPGEADTGELFF
clone_size: .; d_call: .; j_call: TRBJ2-7; v_call: TRBV5-6; cdr3_nt: TGTGCCAGCAGCCTAGGTACCGAGCAGTACTTC; cdr3_aa: CASSLGTEQYF
clone_size: .; d_call: TRBD2; j_call: TRBJ2-5; v_call: TRBV5-6; cdr3_nt: TGTGCCAGCAGCTTGAGCGGGGGGGCAAAAGAGACCCAGTACTTC; cdr3_aa: CASSLSGGAKETQYF